The source of this T cell receptor beta chain is a study of T cells in localized non-small cell lung cancer. A word on this clone: What it binds is unknown.

Produced via immunoSEQ multiplex PCR; TCRdb's table is partial and in-frame only. Found here are 35,000 to 45,000 clones, roughly three quarters of them singletons; the top ten hold less than 45%. V was clipped by 6 bases and J by 4 bases, with 6 bases between them. The CDR3 is made up of 11 amino acids. Germline CDR1 SNHLY, CDR2 FYNNEI. Study outcomes and limitations: The greatest T cell clonality was found in uninvolved adjacent lung (higher than in tumor). Within adjacent lung there appeared a median around 60 of the top 100 tumor clones. Since sequencing was restricted to only one region of the tumor, intratumor heterogeneity remains a possibility. Those with higher blood T cell density had longer overall survival.

The specimen was PBMCs, collected before any cancer treatment. The receptor was isolated from a woman aged 40 to 75 with stage II squamous cell lung carcinoma. This chain links TRBV2 with TRBJ2-5; D remains unclear. In DNA, the CDR3 is TGTGCCAGCAGAAGTCTAGAGACCCAGTACTTC. Residues: CASRSLETQYF.